The clone carrying this T cell receptor (beta chain) is a singleton in its sample. CDR1 and CDR2 (germline): DFQATT, SNEGSKA (reference sequence). V was shortened by 7 bases and J by 3 bases, with 12 bases between the two germline ends. CDR3 length: 13 residues. The data were taken from a study of blood T cells in healthy people across ages. Primers used in a second PCR of roughly 7 to 11 cycles were a sample-barcoded 5' primer and a J-beta primer mix. TCRdb ran MiXCR on the 5' RACE reads and lists one entry per CDR3 protein. Of about 650,000 distinct CDR3 sequences in the sample, approximately 52% were seen once.

The sample consisted of blood. This sequence was found in a woman aged 80 or older in good health. The gene calls are TRBV20-1 and TRBJ1-4, with no clear D. In DNA, the CDR3 is TGCAGTGGACTGTGGGAAGCTAATGAAAAACTGTTTTTT. Its protein is CSGLWEANEKLFF.